Below, 14 T cell receptor beta chains from the same sample are listed, as sequenced in a study of CD8 T cells in Susac syndrome (dated by TCRdb to about 2019). The protocol used for the library was the immunoSEQ multiplex PCR assay. RNA was extracted with the RNeasy kit and roughly 0.45 to 1 ug was reverse transcribed using random hexamers. Starting from the raw public reads, TCRdb applied fastp trimming at Q25, assembled clones with MiXCR and retained in-frame beta chains. Entries that share a CDR3 protein sequence are merged under the most common genes and DNA. This sample lists under 200,000 distinct CDR3 sequences; over 85% were detected once. The top ten constitute 0.1% of the sample. The sequenced sample was CD4+ T cells from PBMCs. The source of these receptors is a human donor in good health.

This sequence joins TRBV18 and TRBJ1-4; 9 bases map to TRBD1. Germline CDR1 is KGHSH and CDR2 is LQKENI. The trim removed 3 bases at V and 4 bases at J, leaving 0 bases unmatched. This CDR3 has 14 residues. The CDR3 nucleotides are TGTGCCAGCTCACCGGACAGGGGTAATGAAAAACTGTTTTTT. Its protein product is CASSPDRGNEKLFF.

J is TRBJ1-2 and V is TRBV4-1, with D unresolved. Between the trimmed V and J ends, which lost 1 base and 0 bases, there was a span of 6 bases. CDR3 length: 14 amino acids. The germline gives CDR1 MGHRA, CDR2 YSYEKL. DNA of the CDR3: TGCGCCAGCAGCCAAGTACAAACTAACTATGGCTACACCTTC. Amino acid sequence: CASSQVQTNYGYTF.

A word on this clonotype: The germline gene is not matched at one end of the junction; a read error may be the cause. V gene TRBV5-1 combines with J gene TRBJ2-3, with unresolved D. There are 13 residues in the CDR3. In germline, CDR1 is SGHRS, CDR2 YFSETQ. The CDR3 loop is CASSLEGTDTQYF. Written as DNA, the CDR3 is TGTGCCAGCAGTTTAGAGGGCACAGATACGCAGTATTTT. The full variable domain, rest sourced from reference TRBV5-1 and TRBJ2-3, is KAGVTQTPRYLIKTRGQQVTLSCSPISGHRSVSWYQQTPGQGLQFLFEYFSETQRNKGNFPGRFSGRQFSNSRSEMNVSTLELGDSALYLCASSLEGTDTQYFGPGTRLTVL.

V usage is TRBV5-4 and J usage is TRBJ1-1, with TRBD1 as a possible D gene (5 bases). The V end was cut by 4 bases, the J end by 5 bases, with 12 bases between. The CDR3 is made up of 13 amino acids. The germline gives CDR1 SGHNT, CDR2 YYREEE (reference sequence). Here the CDR3 reads CASSLDTLTEAFF. For the CDR3, the DNA is TGTGCCAGCAGCCTGGACACGTTAACTGAAGCTTTCTTT.

This chain connects TRBV20-1 to TRBJ1-2; D perhaps matches TRBD1 (6 bases). The CDR3 spans 13 residues. Germline CDR1 is DFQATT and CDR2 is SNEGSKA (reference sequence). V was trimmed by 4 bases and J by 6 bases, leaving 15 bases between them. The CDR3 nucleotides read TGCAGTGCTAATACAGGGTTTATAGATGGCTACACCTTC. Protein product: CSANTGFIDGYTF.

V is TRBV29-1 and J is TRBJ1-2, with D perhaps TRBD1 (6 bases). The CDR3 loop spans 12 amino acids. Germline V lookup: CDR1 SQVTM, CDR2 ANQGSEA. V was trimmed by 3 bases and J by 5 bases, leaving 10 bases between them. DNA for the CDR3: TGCAGCGTTGATCGCACAGGGTATGGCTACACCTTC. Its translation is CSVDRTGYGYTF.

CDR3 in DNA: TGTGCCAGCAGCCCGAGGACAGCTCAGGGCACTGAAGCTTTCTTT. It codes for CASSPRTAQGTEAFF. The chain has TRBV7-2 and TRBJ1-1; perhaps TRBD1 as D (6 bases). The germline gives CDR1 SGHTA, CDR2 FQGNSA. Trimming took off 5 bases at V and 4 bases at J, with 17 bases between the two ends. This CDR3 region has 15 residues.

The gene calls are TRBV10-3 and TRBJ1-1; no clear D gene. There are 13 residues in the CDR3. Germline V lookup: CDR1 ENHRY, CDR2 SYGVKD. V was cut by 0 bases and J by 2 bases, with 4 bases left in between. CDR3 loop: CAISESGNTEAFF. The CDR3 DNA is TGTGCCATCAGTGAGTCTGGAAACACTGAAGCTTTCTTT.

The rearrangement joins TRBV24-1 to TRBJ2-5; D not certain. The CDR3 has 13 residues. Germline V CDR1 and CDR2: KGHDR, SFDVKD. V was shortened by 5 bases and J by 0 bases, with 6 bases between the two germline ends. The CDR3 nucleotides read TGTGCCACCAGTGGAACGTACCAAGAGACCCAGTACTTC. As protein: CATSGTYQETQYF.

The chain employs TRBV3-1 and TRBJ2-2; 8 bases match TRBD2. The trim removed 3 bases at V and 7 bases at J, leaving 4 bases unmatched. The CDR3 extends over 14 amino acids. Germline CDR1 reads LGHDT; CDR2 reads YNNKEL (reference sequence). The CDR3 DNA reads as TGTGCCAGCAGCCACGGACTAGCAGGCGGGGAGCTGTTTTTT. Translation: CASSHGLAGGELFF.

This clonotype was found once. The chain carries TRBV5-1 and TRBJ2-1; unclear D gene. This CDR3 is 14 amino acids long. Germline V gives CDR1 SGHRS, CDR2 YFSETQ. Trimming left V 4 bases short and J 6 bases short, with 14 bases between. CDR3 protein: CASSVRTDPNEQFF. The CDR3 bases are TGCGCCAGCAGCGTAAGGACCGACCCCAATGAGCAGTTCTTC. Based on the CDR3 plus reference TRBV5-1 and TRBJ2-1, the full variable domain is KAGVTQTPRYLIKTRGQQVTLSCSPISGHRSVSWYQQTPGQGLQFLFEYFSETQRNKGNFPGRFSGRQFSNSRSEMNVSTLELGDSALYLCASSVRTDPNEQFFGPGTRLTVL.

The chain recombines TRBV9 with TRBJ1-1; D perhaps matches TRBD1 (6 bases). CDR1 and CDR2 from the germline V gene are SGDLS and YYNGEE. V lost 0 bases to trimming and J lost 0 bases, with 12 bases between them. The CDR3 loop spans 16 amino acids. The CDR3 protein is CASSVGDTSVNTEAFF. The CDR3 DNA follows: TGTGCCAGCAGCGTAGGGGACACTTCTGTGAACACTGAAGCTTTCTTT. The variable domain in full, with the rest retrieved from reference TRBV9 and TRBJ1-1, is DSGVTQTPKHLITATGQRVTLRCSPRSGDLSVYWYQQSLDQGLQFLIQYYNGEERAKGNILERFSAQQFPDLHSELNLSSLELGDSALYFCASSVGDTSVNTEAFFGQGTRLTVV.

The chain links TRBV30 to TRBJ1-2; TRBD1 is a possible D gene (5 bases). Germline lookup yields CDR1 GTSNPN and CDR2 SVGIG (reference sequence). CDR3 size: 14 residues. Deletions cut 1 base from V and 2 bases from J, with 11 bases between. CDR3 sequence reads: CAWSANTGNYGYTF. The DNA of the CDR3 is TGTGCCTGGAGTGCAAACACAGGAAACTATGGCTACACCTTC.

The genes are TRBV9 and TRBJ1-1; no firm D call. The V and J ends lost 7 bases and 4 bases respectively, with 14 bases between them. CDR3 length equals 13 residues. Germline V gene lookup returns CDR1 SGDLS and CDR2 YYNGEE. CDR3 nucleotide sequence: TGTGCCAGCGGCACACACACGGCCACTGAAGCTTTCTTT. Protein: CASGTHTATEAFF.